The present T cell receptor beta chain was sequenced within a study of cytomegalovirus exposure and HLA in healthy donors. Primers for the PCR totalled 60 Vbeta and 13 Jbeta. Sequencing was performed with immunoSEQ multiplex PCR; in TCRdb, only in-frame clones are kept and a portion is missing. The top ten hold 3.5% to 5% of the sample, which has around 110,000 clones, roughly 83% seen once. Findings of the study overall: As was reported, the classifier diagnosed cytomegalovirus status with high specificity and sensitivity.

Points on this clone: Its antigen is not identified.

Trimming left V 3 bases short and J 3 bases short, with 14 bases between. Germline assignment: CDR1 MNHNS and CDR2 SASEGT. This CDR3 spans 15 amino acids. Material for sequencing was PBMCs. The sequence was collected from a man aged 30 to 39 in good health and CMV-seropositive. This sequence joins TRBV6-1 and TRBJ2-5; D is possibly TRBD1 (6 bases). The CDR3 sequence is CASSEGLGAEETQYF. The CDR3 region has the DNA TGTGCCAGCAGTGAGGGTTTGGGGGCGGAAGAGACCCAGTACTTC.